The rows below give T cell receptor beta chains drawn from one sample of a study of blood T cell repertoires in COVID-19. Some clones are missing from TCRdb's copy, which holds only in-frame ones; the method was immunoSEQ multiplex PCR. The table has about 120,000 clones, 80% to 90% seen once. The sequenced sample was peripheral blood. The receptors shown here come from a human donor in a cohort sampled during active COVID-19. CDR3s include the opening cysteine and the closing phenylalanine or tryptophan. The D gene is left open where the match is weak. Clone size appears in some rows only: once, few, many, or a class for an expanded clone.

clone_size: NA; v_call: TRBV7-8; j_call: TRBJ2-2; d_call: TRBD1; cdr3_nt: TGTGCCAGCAGCGCCGACAGGGGGCTGGCCGGGGAGCTGTTTTTT; cdr3_aa: CASSADRGLAGELFF
clone_size: NA; v_call: TRBV5-6; j_call: TRBJ1-2; d_call: NA; cdr3_nt: TGTGCCAGCAGCTGGGGACATGCCGGTGGCTACACCTTC; cdr3_aa: CASSWGHAGGYTF
clone_size: NA; v_call: TRBV2; j_call: TRBJ2-3; d_call: TRBD2; cdr3_nt: TGTGCCAGCAGTGAAGGACTGAGCGGGGCCAACACAGATACGCAGTATTTT; cdr3_aa: CASSEGLSGANTDTQYF
clone_size: NA; v_call: TRBV5-1; j_call: TRBJ2-2; d_call: TRBD1; cdr3_nt: TGCGCCAGCAGCAACCGGGACAGGGGGCCGGACACCGGGGAGCTGTTTTTT; cdr3_aa: CASSNRDRGPDTGELFF
clone_size: NA; v_call: TRBV2; j_call: TRBJ2-2; d_call: NA; cdr3_nt: TGTGCCTGCCTCGGAGCCACCGGGGAGCTGTTTTTT; cdr3_aa: CACLGATGELFF
clone_size: few; v_call: TRBV4-1; j_call: TRBJ1-2; d_call: NA; cdr3_nt: TGCGCCAGCCTCCCCCGGGAAGGTTACTATGGCTACACCTTC; cdr3_aa: CASLPREGYYGYTF
clone_size: NA; v_call: TRBV6-5; j_call: TRBJ2-1; d_call: TRBD2; cdr3_nt: TGTGCCAGCAGACTAGCGGGGGGGCCCGGGGAGCAGTTCTTC; cdr3_aa: CASRLAGGPGEQFF
clone_size: NA; v_call: TRBV27; j_call: TRBJ1-1; d_call: NA; cdr3_nt: TGTGCCAGCATTTTGACACAGGGAGCTGAAGCTTTCTTT; cdr3_aa: CASILTQGAEAFF
clone_size: NA; v_call: TRBV6-5; j_call: TRBJ1-3; d_call: TRBD1; cdr3_nt: TGTGCCAGCTACCGGGACAGGTCTACTGGAAACACCATATATTTT; cdr3_aa: CASYRDRSTGNTIYF
clone_size: NA; v_call: TRBV10-3; j_call: TRBJ1-6; d_call: TRBD1; cdr3_nt: TGTGCCATCAGAGGGGGCGAATCACCCCTCCACTTT; cdr3_aa: CAIRGGESPLHF
clone_size: NA; v_call: TRBV7-9; j_call: TRBJ2-5; d_call: NA; cdr3_nt: TGTGCCAGCAGCTTTCAGTCTAGCAAAGAGACCCAGTACTTC; cdr3_aa: CASSFQSSKETQYF
clone_size: NA; v_call: TRBV6-5; j_call: TRBJ2-2; d_call: TRBD1; cdr3_nt: TGTGCCAGCAGTTCTGGGACAGCGAACACCGGGGAGCTGTTTTTT; cdr3_aa: CASSSGTANTGELFF
clone_size: few; v_call: TRBV5-6; j_call: TRBJ2-7; d_call: TRBD1; cdr3_nt: TGTGCCAGCAGCCTCGACAGGGCGCACGAGCAGTACTTC; cdr3_aa: CASSLDRAHEQYF
clone_size: NA; v_call: TRBV6-5; j_call: TRBJ1-2; d_call: TRBD1; cdr3_nt: TGTGCCAGCAGGACAGGGGGCGGCTACACCTTC; cdr3_aa: CASRTGGGYTF
clone_size: once; v_call: TRBV6-5; j_call: TRBJ2-3; d_call: TRBD1; cdr3_nt: TGTGCCAGCTCCCAGGGGGTAACAGATACGCAGTATTTT; cdr3_aa: CASSQGVTDTQYF
clone_size: NA; v_call: TRBV6-2/TRBV6-3; j_call: TRBJ2-2; d_call: NA; cdr3_nt: TGTGCCAGCAGTCTTACAGAATTCACCGGGGAGCTGTTTTTT; cdr3_aa: CASSLTEFTGELFF
clone_size: few; v_call: TRBV27; j_call: TRBJ1-2; d_call: NA; cdr3_nt: TGTGCCAGCAGCCCAGGGGATATAATGCGCGGCTACACCTTC; cdr3_aa: CASSPGDIMRGYTF
clone_size: NA; v_call: TRBV28; j_call: TRBJ1-1; d_call: NA; cdr3_nt: TGTGCCAGCAGTTTATGGACTCAAGGCACTGAAGCTTTCTTT; cdr3_aa: CASSLWTQGTEAFF
clone_size: NA; v_call: TRBV4-1; j_call: TRBJ2-2; d_call: TRBD1; cdr3_nt: TGCGCCAGCAGCCAAGATATAGGACAGGTCCATAAGTCCGGGGAGCTGTTTTTT; cdr3_aa: CASSQDIGQVHKSGELFF
clone_size: NA; v_call: TRBV14; j_call: TRBJ2-5; d_call: TRBD1; cdr3_nt: TGTGCCAGCAGCCACTTAAGGACAGGGGGACGGGAGACCCAGTACTTC; cdr3_aa: CASSHLRTGGRETQYF
clone_size: NA; v_call: TRBV9; j_call: TRBJ2-3; d_call: NA; cdr3_nt: TGTGCCAGCAGCGTAGGGACAGGCACAGATACGCAGTATTTT; cdr3_aa: CASSVGTGTDTQYF
clone_size: NA; v_call: TRBV4-1; j_call: TRBJ1-5; d_call: NA; cdr3_nt: TGCGCCAGCAGTCGCTACCAGGGGATCGAGAGCAATCAGCCCCAGCATTTT; cdr3_aa: CASSRYQGIESNQPQHF
clone_size: NA; v_call: TRBV4-1; j_call: TRBJ1-2; d_call: NA; cdr3_nt: TGCGCCAGCAGCCAAGTCCCCATCCGAGGGTTTAACTATGGCTACACCTTC; cdr3_aa: CASSQVPIRGFNYGYTF
clone_size: NA; v_call: TRBV4-1; j_call: TRBJ2-5; d_call: TRBD2; cdr3_nt: TGCGCCAGCAGCCCCCACGGGCAGCGGGGGGCCGAGACCCAGTACTTC; cdr3_aa: CASSPHGQRGAETQYF
clone_size: few; v_call: TRBV6-5; j_call: TRBJ1-2; d_call: TRBD1; cdr3_nt: TGTGCCAGCAGTCGAGGACAGGGAGAGTCCTATGGCTACACCTTC; cdr3_aa: CASSRGQGESYGYTF
clone_size: NA; v_call: TRBV18; j_call: TRBJ1-4; d_call: TRBD1; cdr3_nt: TGTGCCAGCTCAAGAACAGGGGTTGAAAAACTGTTTTTT; cdr3_aa: CASSRTGVEKLFF
clone_size: NA; v_call: TRBV21-1; j_call: TRBJ2-3; d_call: NA; cdr3_nt: TGTGCCAGCAGCAAAGATTTGGGAAGACTAGCGGGGAGAAGCGCAGATACGCAGTATTTT; cdr3_aa: CASSKDLGRLAGRSADTQYF
clone_size: NA; v_call: TRBV5-6; j_call: TRBJ2-7; d_call: TRBD1; cdr3_nt: TGTGCCAGCAGCTTGAAACCGGGACAGGTACTGGCAGAGCAGTACTTC; cdr3_aa: CASSLKPGQVLAEQYF
clone_size: NA; v_call: TRBV15; j_call: TRBJ2-1; d_call: TRBD2; cdr3_nt: TGTGCCACCAGCAGCCTCGGGGGGGCCGGATTCTTC; cdr3_aa: CATSSLGGAGFF
clone_size: NA; v_call: TRBV4-2; j_call: TRBJ2-7; d_call: TRBD1; cdr3_nt: TGTGCCAGCAGCCAGAGGAGCGGGACAGGGTTTTACGAGCAGTACTTC; cdr3_aa: CASSQRSGTGFYEQYF
clone_size: NA; v_call: TRBV27; j_call: TRBJ2-1; d_call: TRBD1; cdr3_nt: TGTGCCAGCAGTGCGGACAGGGGAGGGTACAATGAGCAGTTCTTC; cdr3_aa: CASSADRGGYNEQFF
clone_size: NA; v_call: TRBV28; j_call: TRBJ2-7; d_call: NA; cdr3_nt: TGTGCCAGCAGACCACAGGGCCCCTACGAGCAGTACTTC; cdr3_aa: CASRPQGPYEQYF
clone_size: NA; v_call: TRBV9; j_call: TRBJ2-1; d_call: NA; cdr3_nt: TGTGCCAGCAGCGTGGCAGGGTCCTACAATGAGCAGTTCTTC; cdr3_aa: CASSVAGSYNEQFF
clone_size: NA; v_call: TRBV3-1/TRBV3-2; j_call: TRBJ2-5; d_call: NA; cdr3_nt: TGTGCCAGCAGCCCGAGGACCAATAGGGGGGAGACCCAGTACTTC; cdr3_aa: CASSPRTNRGETQYF
clone_size: NA; v_call: TRBV2; j_call: TRBJ1-6; d_call: NA; cdr3_nt: TGTGCCAGCAATAGACAGCCGTCATCACCCCTCCACTTT; cdr3_aa: CASNRQPSSPLHF
clone_size: NA; v_call: TRBV20-1; j_call: TRBJ1-2; d_call: NA; cdr3_nt: TGCAGTGCTAGAGTAGCGGCTGGCTACACCTTC; cdr3_aa: CSARVAAGYTF
clone_size: once; v_call: TRBV6-5; j_call: TRBJ2-3; d_call: TRBD2; cdr3_nt: TGTGCCAGCAGTTCTAGCGGGGGGTCCGCAGATACGCAGTATTTT; cdr3_aa: CASSSSGGSADTQYF
clone_size: NA; v_call: TRBV5-1; j_call: TRBJ2-1; d_call: TRBD2; cdr3_nt: TGCGCCAGCAGCTTTCTGACTAGCGGGGGGAGGAATGAGCAGTTCTTC; cdr3_aa: CASSFLTSGGRNEQFF
clone_size: NA; v_call: TRBV19; j_call: TRBJ1-2; d_call: NA; cdr3_nt: TGTGCCAGTAGTCCCTTTGGACAGTTGCCCCTGGGCTACACCTTC; cdr3_aa: CASSPFGQLPLGYTF
clone_size: once; v_call: TRBV23-1; j_call: TRBJ2-1; d_call: NA; cdr3_nt: TGCGCCAGCGAACTCTTGGGGCTGAGCTCCTACAATGAGCAGTTCTTC; cdr3_aa: CASELLGLSSYNEQFF
clone_size: NA; v_call: TRBV7-2; j_call: TRBJ2-7; d_call: TRBD2; cdr3_nt: TGTGCCAGCAGCTTAGGGCGGGGGGGTTACGAGCAGTACTTC; cdr3_aa: CASSLGRGGYEQYF
clone_size: NA; v_call: TRBV2; j_call: TRBJ2-7; d_call: TRBD1; cdr3_nt: TGTGCCAGCAGGAGACAGGGATGGGACGAGCAGTACTTC; cdr3_aa: CASRRQGWDEQYF
clone_size: NA; v_call: TRBV18; j_call: TRBJ2-6; d_call: NA; cdr3_nt: TGTGCCAGCTCACCGGGGGCAGCGACCAACTCTGGGGCCAACGTCCTGACTTTC; cdr3_aa: CASSPGAATNSGANVLTF
clone_size: once; v_call: TRBV3-1/TRBV3-2; j_call: TRBJ2-3; d_call: NA; cdr3_nt: TGTGCCAGCAGCCAAGATCTTGGCGGGGGCACAGATACGCAGTATTTT; cdr3_aa: CASSQDLGGGTDTQYF
clone_size: NA; v_call: TRBV5-1; j_call: TRBJ1-5; d_call: NA; cdr3_nt: TGCGCCAGCAGCCCCGTCCCAGGGGATCAGCCCCAGCATTTT; cdr3_aa: CASSPVPGDQPQHF
clone_size: NA; v_call: TRBV7-8; j_call: TRBJ2-1; d_call: TRBD1; cdr3_nt: TGTGCCAGCAGCCCGAGGACAGGGCACAATGAGCAGTTCTTC; cdr3_aa: CASSPRTGHNEQFF
clone_size: NA; v_call: TRBV7-2; j_call: TRBJ1-5; d_call: TRBD1; cdr3_nt: TGTGCCAGCACCTCGCAGGGGGCAGGGCAGCCCCAGCATTTT; cdr3_aa: CASTSQGAGQPQHF
clone_size: few; v_call: TRBV4-1; j_call: TRBJ1-6; d_call: NA; cdr3_nt: TGCGCCAGCAGCCAAGCTAGATATGGGGGAGGCTCGGGTTCACCCCTCCACTTT; cdr3_aa: CASSQARYGGGSGSPLHF
clone_size: NA; v_call: TRBV28; j_call: TRBJ1-1; d_call: TRBD1; cdr3_nt: TGTGCCAGCGTCGATTACAGGGGACCGAACACTGAAGCTTTCTTT; cdr3_aa: CASVDYRGPNTEAFF
clone_size: few; v_call: TRBV7-7; j_call: TRBJ1-4; d_call: TRBD1; cdr3_nt: TGTGCTAGCAGCTGGGGGCAGGGGGGATCTTATGAAAAACTGTTTTTT; cdr3_aa: CASSWGQGGSYEKLFF
clone_size: NA; v_call: TRBV3-1/TRBV3-2; j_call: TRBJ1-6; d_call: TRBD1; cdr3_nt: TGTGCCAGCAGCCAAAGAACCCTAACGGACAGGGTTAGGGTTCCACCCCTCCACTTT; cdr3_aa: CASSQRTLTDRVRVPPLHF
clone_size: NA; v_call: TRBV4-3; j_call: TRBJ1-1; d_call: NA; cdr3_nt: TGCGCCACCTACCGAGGACAGATGAACACTGAAGCTTTCTTT; cdr3_aa: CATYRGQMNTEAFF
clone_size: NA; v_call: TRBV7-2; j_call: TRBJ2-5; d_call: NA; cdr3_nt: TGTGCCAGCAGCTTCGGCCCCGGGGAGACCCAGTACTTC; cdr3_aa: CASSFGPGETQYF
clone_size: NA; v_call: TRBV19; j_call: TRBJ1-1; d_call: NA; cdr3_nt: TGTGCCCCGGGGGGGAACACTGAAGCTTTCTTT; cdr3_aa: CAPGGNTEAFF
clone_size: NA; v_call: TRBV19; j_call: TRBJ1-6; d_call: TRBD1; cdr3_nt: TGTGCCAGTAGTAAGGGGGACAGAAAAGCCTATAATTCACCCCTCCACTTT; cdr3_aa: CASSKGDRKAYNSPLHF